This T cell receptor (beta chain) was profiled in a study of beta chain features in type 1 diabetes. Study results and caveats: Reads derived from cDNA could over-represent cells showing high TCR expression. Within each of all four CD4+ subsets, Type 1 diabetes patients had TCRB CDR3s that were moderately but significantly shorter.

What was sequenced were expressed TCRB transcripts, since all of the isolated RNA had been reverse transcribed. TCRdb's copy holds only in-frame clones and misses some; the assay was immunoSEQ multiplex PCR. The table includes some 200,000 clones, roughly 17% detected once. CDR3 length equals 16 residues. Germline V gene lookup returns CDR1 SNHLY and CDR2 FYNNEI. V dropped 3 bases and J dropped 6 bases, with 18 bases sitting between them. About this clone itself: Antigen unknown.

The sequenced material came from naive CD4+ T cells from blood. The TCR sequence derives from a man younger than 45 with type 1 diabetes. The chain joins TRBV2 to TRBJ2-1, with D unresolved. The CDR3 nucleotides read TGTGCCAGCAGTGATGTCGGTAACACTCCCAGCAATGAGCAGTTCTTC. Amino acids: CASSDVGNTPSNEQFF.